These 5 T cell receptor beta chains were sequenced from one sample in a study of blood T cell repertoires in COVID-19. Sequencing used immunoSEQ multiplex PCR; TCRdb keeps in-frame clones, though not all of them. The sample lists about 130,000 clones; more than 75% were seen once. The sequencing sample was made of peripheral blood. The receptors derive from a woman in her 70s with COVID-19, enrolled during active disease.

This chain connects TRBV5-1 to TRBJ2-5; the D gene is possibly TRBD1 (6 bases). Trimming removed 1 base from V and 5 bases from J, with 12 bases in between. The CDR3 has 14 amino acids. In germline, CDR1 is SGHRS, CDR2 YFSETQ. The CDR3 coding sequence is TGCGCCAGCAGCTTGAAGCCAGGGGTTGAGACCCAGTACTTC. It is translated as CASSLKPGVETQYF.

The chain has TRBV5-1 and TRBJ2-7; 8 bases are shared with TRBD2. J was trimmed by 2 bases and V by 0 bases; bases with no gene match: 4. This CDR3 comprises 15 residues. CDR1 and CDR2 (germline): SGHRS, YFSETQ. As DNA, the CDR3 is TGCGCCAGCAGCTTGGCGGGGGGGCTGGCCTACGAGCAGTACTTC. Protein sequence: CASSLAGGLAYEQYF.

V usage is TRBV6-4 and J usage is TRBJ2-1, with 8 bases lining up with TRBD1. V lost 7 bases, J lost 4 bases, and 6 bases stayed unmatched. Germline V gives CDR1 MRHNA, CDR2 SNTAGT. The CDR3 totals 14 residues. The DNA for the CDR3 is TGTGCCAGCAAACCGGGACAGGATTACAATGAGCAGTTCTTC. Its protein is CASKPGQDYNEQFF.

The genes are TRBV11-1 and TRBJ1-2; D uncertain. The CDR3 consists of 13 residues. Trimming took 2 bases from V and 8 from J, leaving 12 bases between them. Germline-derived CDR1 and CDR2 are SGHAT and FQDESV (reference sequence). This CDR3 reads CASSLSRGYGYTF. The CDR3 coding sequence is TGTGCCAGCAGCTTATCGCGGGGTTACGGCTACACCTTC.

This chain joins TRBV7-9 and TRBJ2-2, with TRBD2 matching over 14 bases. The CDR3 contains 16 residues. V lost 8 bases to trimming and J lost 5 bases; unmatched junction nucleotides: 7. CDR1 SEHNR and CDR2 FQNEAQ come from the germline V gene (reference sequence). DNA for the CDR3: TGTGCCAGCTCCCGTGGGACTAGCGGGGGAACCGGGGAGCTGTTTTTT. Amino acid sequence: CASSRGTSGGTGELFF.